This T cell receptor beta chain was obtained from a study of monozygotic twins with inflammatory bowel disease. Both the TCRalpha cDNA and the TCRbeta cDNA were taken through two nested PCRs, lasting approximately 17 and 9 cycles. Using the 5' RACE reads, TCRdb records one entry per CDR3 protein without DNA. In total, the table holds approximately 400,000 distinct CDR3 sequences. The CDR3 is 15 residues long. Germline V gene lookup returns CDR1 SGHTA and CDR2 FQGNSA. This chain connects TRBV7-2 to TRBJ2-7. The sequence was obtained from a human donor with ulcerative colitis or Crohn's disease, or a healthy co-twin of an affected twin (not recorded which). Source material: blood. Here the CDR3 reads CASSLKPGTSYEQYF.